The 9 T cell receptor beta chains given below trace back to one sample, sequenced in a study of identical twins. TCRdb independently ran MiXCR on the 5' RACE reads; one entry per CDR3 protein. This sample has some 590,000 distinct CDR3 sequences, with roughly 9.9% found just once. The sample was also linked to a second study, of yellow fever vaccine responses in identical twins.

Material for sequencing was PBMCs. Source of these receptors: a woman aged 18-30 years in good health.

This clonotype was seen at least ten times. CDR3 nucleotides: TGTGCCACCAGTGACAACTACGAGCAGTACTTC. It specifies CATSDNYEQYF. This rearrangement joins TRBV24-1 to TRBJ2-7; D gene ambiguous. The CDR3 totals 11 residues. Germline V gene data show CDR1 as KGHDR and CDR2 as SFDVKD. V was shortened by 4 bases and J by 3 bases, with 3 bases between the two germline ends.

This chain connects TRBV20-1 to TRBJ2-5, with 9 nucleotides matching TRBD2. The V gene end was trimmed by 6 bases and the J gene end by 3 bases; junction bases not matched to a gene: 8. The germline V gene encodes CDR1 DFQATT and CDR2 SNEGSKA (reference sequence). The length of the CDR3 is 14 residues. The CDR3 coding sequence is TGCAGTGCGAGACCCTTAGCGGGGGAAGAGACCCAGTACTTC. This codes for CSARPLAGEETQYF.

In its sample, this clonotype was seen a few times. The genes are TRBV5-5 and TRBJ1-1; weak D call: TRBD1 (5 bases). The CDR3 consists of 15 residues. Germline V gene data show CDR1 as SGHKS and CDR2 as YYEKEE (reference sequence). The V end lost 0 bases, the J end lost 1 base, and 10 bases lay between the germline ends. In DNA form, the CDR3 reads TGTGCCAGCAGCTTGGTTACCAGGGCGAACACTGAAGCTTTCTTT. This encodes CASSLVTRANTEAFF.

This clonotype was detected many times. The gene calls are TRBV28 and TRBJ2-5; D remains ambiguous. From germline, CDR1 is MDHEN and CDR2 SYDVKM. V was pared by 4 bases and J by 1 base, with 10 bases between. This CDR3 has 14 residues. In nucleotides, the CDR3 is TGTGCCAGCAGTTCCCCCCTCTTCCAAGAGACCCAGTACTTC. As protein: CASSSPLFQETQYF.

This clonotype has a count of ten or more. The chain carries TRBV20-1 and TRBJ2-1; D is unclear. From germline, CDR1 is DFQATT and CDR2 SNEGSKA (reference sequence). Trimming shortened V by 0 bases and J by 1 base, and 16 bases separated the two germline ends. The CDR3 consists of 17 residues. The chain's CDR3 is CSARDRTAKGSYNEQFF. The CDR3 DNA reads as TGCAGTGCTAGAGATCGGACGGCCAAAGGGTCCTACAATGAGCAGTTCTTC.

The rearrangement uses TRBV10-3 and TRBJ1-4; D is ambiguous. Germline V gene lookup returns CDR1 ENHRY and CDR2 SYGVKD. The CDR3 is 13 amino acids. Between the trimmed V and J ends, which lost 11 bases and 5 bases, there was a span of 15 bases. The CDR3 loop is CAPHERPNEKLFF. The CDR3 nucleotides read TGTGCCCCTCACGAGCGGCCAAATGAAAAACTGTTTTTT.

This chain connects TRBV3-1 to TRBJ2-3; 11 nucleotides agree with TRBD2. CDR3 length equals 17 residues. Looked up from germline, CDR1 is LGHDT and CDR2 is YNNKEL (reference sequence). V lost 0 bases and J lost 3; bases outside the gene matches: 5. CDR3 protein: CASSQDSSGRATDTQYF. CDR3 sequence (DNA): TGTGCCAGCAGCCAAGACAGTAGCGGGAGGGCGACAGATACGCAGTATTTT.

This clonotype was detected only a few times. The rearrangement links TRBV5-1 to TRBJ2-7, with D maybe TRBD1 (6 bases). Germline CDR1 and CDR2: SGHRS and YFSETQ. The CDR3 sequence is 15 residues long. V lost 4 bases and J lost 2, with 16 bases in between. This chain's CDR3 is CASSPRGQRAYEQYF. CDR3 in DNA: TGCGCCAGCAGCCCACGAGGACAGAGAGCCTACGAGCAGTACTTC.

This clonotype has a handful of counts. The chain couples TRBV28 to TRBJ1-1; no clear D gene. The germline gives CDR1 MDHEN, CDR2 SYDVKM. This CDR3 is 12 amino acids long. Trimming left V 1 base short and J 8 bases short, with 8 bases between. The CDR3 DNA is TGTGCCAGCAGTTTATATCCAGCAGAAGCTTTCTTT. Translation gives CASSLYPAEAFF.